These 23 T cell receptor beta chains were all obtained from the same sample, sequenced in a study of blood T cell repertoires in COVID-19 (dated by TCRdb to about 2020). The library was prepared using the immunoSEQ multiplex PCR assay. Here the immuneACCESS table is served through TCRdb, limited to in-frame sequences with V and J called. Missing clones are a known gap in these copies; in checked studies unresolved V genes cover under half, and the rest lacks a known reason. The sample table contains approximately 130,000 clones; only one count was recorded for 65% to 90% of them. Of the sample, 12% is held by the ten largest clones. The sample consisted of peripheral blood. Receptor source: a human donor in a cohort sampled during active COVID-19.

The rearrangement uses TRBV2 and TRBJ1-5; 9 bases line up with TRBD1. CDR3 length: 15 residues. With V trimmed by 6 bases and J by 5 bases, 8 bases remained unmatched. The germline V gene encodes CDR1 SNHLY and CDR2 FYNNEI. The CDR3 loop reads CASRYSTGGDQPQHF. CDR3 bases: TGTGCCAGCAGATACTCCACAGGGGGCGATCAGCCCCAGCATTTT.

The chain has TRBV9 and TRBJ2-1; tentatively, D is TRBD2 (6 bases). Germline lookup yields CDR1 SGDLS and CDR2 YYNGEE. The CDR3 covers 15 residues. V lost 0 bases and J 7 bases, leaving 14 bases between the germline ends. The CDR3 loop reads CASSVAGESWNEQFF. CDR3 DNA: TGTGCCAGCAGCGTAGCGGGGGAGTCCTGGAATGAGCAGTTCTTC.

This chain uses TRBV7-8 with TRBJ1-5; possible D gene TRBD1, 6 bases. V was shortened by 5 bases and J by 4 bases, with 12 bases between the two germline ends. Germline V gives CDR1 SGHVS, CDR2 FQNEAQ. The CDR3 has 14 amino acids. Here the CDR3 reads CASSTGHGNQPQHF. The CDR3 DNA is TGTGCCAGCAGCACGGGACACGGAAATCAGCCCCAGCATTTT.

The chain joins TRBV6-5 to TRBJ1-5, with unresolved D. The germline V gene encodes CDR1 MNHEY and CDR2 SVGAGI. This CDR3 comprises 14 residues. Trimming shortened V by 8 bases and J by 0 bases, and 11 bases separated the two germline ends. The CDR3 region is CASATGNSNQPQHF. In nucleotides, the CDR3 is TGTGCCAGCGCGACGGGGAATAGCAATCAGCCCCAGCATTTT.

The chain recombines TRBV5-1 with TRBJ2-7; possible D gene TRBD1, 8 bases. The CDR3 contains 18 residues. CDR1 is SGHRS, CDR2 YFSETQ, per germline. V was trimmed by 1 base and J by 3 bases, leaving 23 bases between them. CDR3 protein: CASSLTITDRGGHYEQYF. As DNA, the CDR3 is TGCGCCAGCAGCTTGACTATTACTGACAGGGGAGGGCACTACGAGCAGTACTTC.

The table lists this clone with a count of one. The CDR3: CASSQDGRAGGYTF. The CDR3 DNA reads TGCGCCAGCAGCCAAGACGGCAGAGCCGGGGGCTACACCTTC. This sequence joins TRBV4-3 and TRBJ1-2; D not certain. Germline V lookup: CDR1 LGHNA, CDR2 YSLEER. Trimming pared 0 bases from V and 8 bases from J, leaving 13 bases between. The CDR3 covers 14 residues.

The chain's CDR3 is CASSLWQGQADTQYF. DNA of the CDR3: TGTGCCAGCAGCTTGTGGCAGGGTCAAGCAGATACGCAGTATTTT. This chain connects TRBV7-8 to TRBJ2-3, with D tentatively TRBD1 (5 bases). Looked up from germline, CDR1 is SGHVS and CDR2 is FQNEAQ. This CDR3 has 15 amino acids. The germline V and J ends were trimmed by 3 bases and 4 bases, with 14 bases remaining between them.

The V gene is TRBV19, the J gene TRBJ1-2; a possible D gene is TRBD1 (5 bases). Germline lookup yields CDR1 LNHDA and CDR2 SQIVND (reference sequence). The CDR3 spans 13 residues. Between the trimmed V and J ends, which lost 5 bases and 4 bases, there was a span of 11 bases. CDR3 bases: TGTGCCAGTAGTGGCAGGGAAGTCTATGGCTACACCTTC. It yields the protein CASSGREVYGYTF.

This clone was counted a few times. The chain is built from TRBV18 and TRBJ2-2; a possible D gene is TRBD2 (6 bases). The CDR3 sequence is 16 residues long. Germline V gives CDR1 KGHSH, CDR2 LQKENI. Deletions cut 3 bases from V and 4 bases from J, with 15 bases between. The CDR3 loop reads CASSPLGLEGTGELFF. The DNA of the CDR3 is TGTGCCAGCTCACCTCTCGGGCTGGAGGGCACCGGGGAGCTGTTTTTT.

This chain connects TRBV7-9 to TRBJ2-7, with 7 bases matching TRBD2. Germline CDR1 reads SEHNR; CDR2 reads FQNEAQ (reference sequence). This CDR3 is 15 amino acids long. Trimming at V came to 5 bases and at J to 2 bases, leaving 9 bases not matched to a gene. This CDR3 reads CASSAQGLPTYEQYF. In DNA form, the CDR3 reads TGTGCCAGCAGCGCCCAGGGACTACCTACCTACGAGCAGTACTTC.

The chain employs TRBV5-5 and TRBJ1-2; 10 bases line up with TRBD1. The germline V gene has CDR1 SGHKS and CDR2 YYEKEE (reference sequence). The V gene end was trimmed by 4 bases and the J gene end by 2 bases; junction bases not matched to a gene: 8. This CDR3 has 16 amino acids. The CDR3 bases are TGTGCCAGCAGCCCCACCGGGGACAGGGGAAACTATGGCTACACCTTC. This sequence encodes CASSPTGDRGNYGYTF.

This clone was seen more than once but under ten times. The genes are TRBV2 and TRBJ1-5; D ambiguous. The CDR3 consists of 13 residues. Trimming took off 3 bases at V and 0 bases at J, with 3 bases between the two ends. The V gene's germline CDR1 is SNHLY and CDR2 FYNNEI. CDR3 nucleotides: TGTGCCAGCAGTGACAGTAGCAATCAGCCCCAGCATTTT. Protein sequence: CASSDSSNQPQHF.

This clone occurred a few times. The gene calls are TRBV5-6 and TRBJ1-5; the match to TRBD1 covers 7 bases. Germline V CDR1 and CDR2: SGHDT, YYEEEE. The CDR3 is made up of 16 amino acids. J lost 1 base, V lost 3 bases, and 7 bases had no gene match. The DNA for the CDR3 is TGTGCCAGCAGCTGGGGCGGCAGGGGGAGCAATCAGCCCCAGCATTTT. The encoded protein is CASSWGGRGSNQPQHF.

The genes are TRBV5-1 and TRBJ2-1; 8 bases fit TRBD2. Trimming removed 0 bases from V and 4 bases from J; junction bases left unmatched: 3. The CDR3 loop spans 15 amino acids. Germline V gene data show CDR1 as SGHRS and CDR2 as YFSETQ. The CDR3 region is CASSLGSGGYNEQFF. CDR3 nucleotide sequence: TGCGCCAGCAGCTTGGGGAGCGGGGGATACAATGAGCAGTTCTTC. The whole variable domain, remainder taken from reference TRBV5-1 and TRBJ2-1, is KAGVTQTPRYLIKTRGQQVTLSCSPISGHRSVSWYQQTPGQGLQFLFEYFSETQRNKGNFPGRFSGRQFSNSRSEMNVSTLELGDSALYLCASSLGSGGYNEQFFGPGTRLTVL.

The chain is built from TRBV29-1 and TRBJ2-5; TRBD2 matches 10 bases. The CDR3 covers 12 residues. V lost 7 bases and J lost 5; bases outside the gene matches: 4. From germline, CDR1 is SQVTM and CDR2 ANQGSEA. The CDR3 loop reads CSAVTSGETQYF. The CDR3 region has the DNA TGCAGCGCTGTGACTAGCGGGGAGACCCAGTACTTC.

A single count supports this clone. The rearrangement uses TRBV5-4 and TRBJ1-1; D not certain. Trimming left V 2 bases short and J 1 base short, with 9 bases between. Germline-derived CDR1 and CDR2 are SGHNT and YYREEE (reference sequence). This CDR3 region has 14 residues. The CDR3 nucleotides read TGTGCCAGCAGCTTAGGCGGTAGGAACACTGAAGCTTTCTTT. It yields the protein CASSLGGRNTEAFF.

The CDR3 is CASSDGTADTQYF. CDR3 in DNA: TGTGCCAGCAGTGATGGGACTGCGGATACGCAGTATTTT. V is TRBV2 and J is TRBJ2-3, with D possibly being TRBD2 (6 bases). Germline-derived CDR1 and CDR2 are SNHLY and FYNNEI. Trimming shortened V by 3 bases and J by 6 bases, and 10 bases separated the two germline ends. The CDR3 is 13 residues long. Filled out from reference TRBV2 and TRBJ2-3, the complete variable domain reads EPEVTQTPSHQVTQMGQEVILRCVPISNHLYFYWYRQILGQKVEFLVSFYNNEISEKSEIFDDQFSVERPDGSNFTLKIRSTKLEDSAMYFCASSDGTADTQYFGPGTRLTVL.

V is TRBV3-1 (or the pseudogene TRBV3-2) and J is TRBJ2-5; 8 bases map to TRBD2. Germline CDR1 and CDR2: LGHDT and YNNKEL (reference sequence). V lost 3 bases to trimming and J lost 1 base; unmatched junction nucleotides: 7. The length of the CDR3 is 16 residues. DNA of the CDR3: TGTGCCAGCAGCCATTTGAGCGGGGGTTCCCAAGAGACCCAGTACTTC. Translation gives CASSHLSGGSQETQYF.

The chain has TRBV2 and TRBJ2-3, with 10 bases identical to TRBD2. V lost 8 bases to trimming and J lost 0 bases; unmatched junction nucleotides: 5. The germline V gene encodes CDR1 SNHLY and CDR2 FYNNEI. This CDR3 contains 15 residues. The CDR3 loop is CASGILAGSTDTQYF. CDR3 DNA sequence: TGTGCCAGCGGCATACTAGCGGGGAGCACAGATACGCAGTATTTT.

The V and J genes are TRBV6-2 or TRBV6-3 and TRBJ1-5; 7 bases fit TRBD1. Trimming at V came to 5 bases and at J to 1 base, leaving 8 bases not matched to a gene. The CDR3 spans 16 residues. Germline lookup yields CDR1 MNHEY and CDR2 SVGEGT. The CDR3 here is CASSDRQGSSNQPQHF. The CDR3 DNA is TGTGCCAGCAGTGACCGACAGGGATCCAGCAATCAGCCCCAGCATTTT.

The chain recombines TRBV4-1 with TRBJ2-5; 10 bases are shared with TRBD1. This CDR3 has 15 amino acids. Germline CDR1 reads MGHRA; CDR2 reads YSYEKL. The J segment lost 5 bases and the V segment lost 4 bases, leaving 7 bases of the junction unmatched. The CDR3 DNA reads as TGCGCCAGCAGCCCAACCTCGGGACAGGGGGAGACCCAGTACTTC. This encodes CASSPTSGQGETQYF.

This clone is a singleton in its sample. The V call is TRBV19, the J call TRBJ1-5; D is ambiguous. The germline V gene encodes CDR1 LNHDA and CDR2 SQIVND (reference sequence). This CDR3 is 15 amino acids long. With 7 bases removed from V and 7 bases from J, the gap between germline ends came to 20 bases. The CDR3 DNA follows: TGTGCCAGTACTAAGAATTTCGGGGTGGGGCAGCCCCAGCATTTT. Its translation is CASTKNFGVGQPQHF.

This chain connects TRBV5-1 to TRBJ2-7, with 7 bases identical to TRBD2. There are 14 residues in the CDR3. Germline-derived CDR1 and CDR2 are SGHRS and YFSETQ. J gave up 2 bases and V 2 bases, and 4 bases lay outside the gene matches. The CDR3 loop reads CASSFGGLPYEQYF. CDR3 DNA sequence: TGCGCCAGCAGCTTTGGGGGACTACCCTACGAGCAGTACTTC. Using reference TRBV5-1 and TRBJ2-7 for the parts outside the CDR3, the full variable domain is KAGVTQTPRYLIKTRGQQVTLSCSPISGHRSVSWYQQTPGQGLQFLFEYFSETQRNKGNFPGRFSGRQFSNSRSEMNVSTLELGDSALYLCASSFGGLPYEQYFGPGTRLTVT.